This T cell receptor beta chain was retrieved from a study of T cell responses to AZD1222 COVID-19 vaccine. The sample holds one count of this clone. Its antigen is not identified. The data were produced by immunoSEQ multiplex PCR, yet TCRdb's version contains in-frame clones alone and is incomplete. This sample has 110,000 to 150,000 clones, with approximately 92% found just once. Study results and limitations: Clonal diversity was possibly underestimated, and the donors were mostly white British, with more females.

Germline-derived CDR1 and CDR2 are LGHDT and YNNKEL (reference sequence). The length of the CDR3 is 12 residues. V was shortened by 5 bases and J by 0 bases, with 4 bases between the two germline ends. This sequence originates from an adult in good health. This chain links TRBV3-1 (or the pseudogene TRBV3-2) with TRBJ1-1, with D hard to call. This specimen was peripheral blood, taken on day 0 of AZD1222 vaccination. CDR3 region: CASSVLNTEAFF. In DNA form, the CDR3 reads TGTGCCAGCAGCGTTTTGAACACTGAAGCTTTCTTT.